What follows describes a single T cell receptor (beta chain). Its cognate antigen is unknown. Here immunoSEQ multiplex PCR was the method, and the copy in TCRdb shows in-frame clones only, minus some. Of about 280,000 clones in the sample, 70% to 90% are singletons; the top ten hold less than 3.5%. The data derive from a study of Ad26.COV2.S vaccination and SARS-CoV-2 variants. On the study more broadly: Enrollment placed the donor in the COV1001 Ad26.COV2.S trial arm. The vaccine Ad26.COV2.S was put into the muscle once, or twice with 56 days between. Study-level results: Possibly, TCR breadth and depth analyses underestimated total T cell responses.

Treatment specified: 15 to 20 received Ad26.COV2.S at low or high dose, single or two shots; roughly five received placebo; per-sample allocation not given. It was on day 63 after the first vaccine or placebo injection that samples were taken. An 18-55-year-old adult in Boston served as donor. This CDR3 has 14 residues. From germline, CDR1 is SGHAT and CDR2 FQNNGV. V lost 5 bases and J lost 1, with 11 bases in between. The specimen was peripheral blood, collected in a trial of Ad26.COV2.S vaccine versus placebo. This chain links TRBV11-2 with TRBJ2-5, with D maybe TRBD1 (5 bases). The TCR originated in a person between 18 and 65 years old who received the Ad26.COV2.S COVID-19 vaccine or a placebo. CDR3: CASSRSDSQETQYF. In DNA form, the CDR3 reads TGTGCCAGCAGCCGCTCCGACAGCCAAGAGACCCAGTACTTC.